What follows are 26 T cell receptor beta chains derived from one specimen sequenced in a study of shared clonotypes between healthy human individuals. Sequencing used immunoSEQ multiplex PCR; TCRdb keeps in-frame clones, though not all of them. The sample has roughly 450,000 clones, 60% to 85% seen once. The sequencing input was PBMCs. Every receptor here comes from a woman between 35 and 50 years old in good health. Some clones in this sample may be carry-over from other donors' samples.

The V call is TRBV21-1, the J call TRBJ2-2; the D call TRBD1 from the table was never checked on the DNA. TRBV21-1 has pseudogene status. The length of the CDR3 is 16 residues. CDR3 region: CASSKATGEEAGELFF. CDR3 DNA sequence: TGTGCCAGCAGCAAAGCGACAGGGGAAGAGGCCGGGGAGCTGTTTTTT.

This clone has just one count. The chain combines TRBV6-5 with TRBJ1-3, with a tentative D call TRBD1 (6 bases). The CDR3 sequence is 14 residues long. The ends were cut back, 5 bases at V and 4 bases at J, with 12 bases in the middle. Germline-derived CDR1 and CDR2 are MNHEY and SVGAGI. As DNA, the CDR3 is TGTGCCAGCAGTAGAGGACAGCAGGGAAACACCATATATTTT. It is translated as CASSRGQQGNTIYF.

The rearrangement uses TRBV7-9 and TRBJ2-2, with D perhaps matching TRBD2 (5 bases). Looked up from germline, CDR1 is SEHNR and CDR2 is FQNEAQ (reference sequence). The germline V and J ends were trimmed by 2 bases and 2 bases, with 15 bases remaining between them. The CDR3 has 17 residues. The CDR3 loop is CASSLPGLRINTGELFF. CDR3 nucleotide sequence: TGTGCCAGCAGCTTACCCGGACTTCGGATCAACACCGGGGAGCTGTTTTTT.

This clone came up a few times. This sequence joins TRBV28 and TRBJ2-7; 7 positions agree with TRBD2. The germline V gene has CDR1 MDHEN and CDR2 SYDVKM. V gave up 6 bases and J gave up 5 bases; unmatched junction bases: 13. The CDR3 loop spans 15 amino acids. CDR3 loop: CASRLRRTSPHEQYF. The CDR3, as DNA: TGTGCCAGCAGACTCCGCAGGACTAGTCCCCACGAGCAGTACTTC.

The chain uses TRBV28 and TRBJ1-1; D uncertain. The CDR3 loop spans 12 amino acids. Germline CDR1 reads MDHEN; CDR2 reads SYDVKM. With 5 bases removed from V and 6 bases from J, the gap between germline ends came to 10 bases. The CDR3 protein is CASSVDISEAFF. The CDR3 bases are TGTGCCAGCAGTGTTGACATATCTGAAGCTTTCTTT.

V usage is TRBV28 and J usage is TRBJ1-2; no clear D. This CDR3 has 12 amino acids. CDR1 MDHEN and CDR2 SYDVKM come from the germline V gene. Trimming left V 10 bases short and J 10 bases short, with 19 bases between. The CDR3: CATWTPRWSYTF. The DNA for the CDR3 is TGTGCCACCTGGACCCCTAGATGGTCCTACACCTTC.

The V call is TRBV7-2, the J call TRBJ2-7; D tentatively reads TRBD1 or TRBD2 (5 bases each). CDR1 is SGHTA and CDR2 is FQGNSA in the germline V gene. CDR3 length equals 16 residues. V was shortened by 1 base and J by 2 bases, with 15 bases between the two germline ends. The CDR3 loop is CASSLGVATATYEQYF. The CDR3 coding sequence is TGTGCCAGCAGCTTAGGGGTAGCGACAGCGACCTACGAGCAGTACTTC.

The chain has TRBV7-3 and TRBJ2-1, with 10 nucleotides matching TRBD1. Germline lookup yields CDR1 SGHTA and CDR2 FQGTGA. The CDR3 is made up of 16 amino acids. V gave up 5 bases and J gave up 6 bases; unmatched junction bases: 10. CDR3: CASSAPGQGSLNEQFF. The CDR3 coding sequence is TGTGCCAGCAGCGCGCCGGGACAGGGGTCCCTCAATGAGCAGTTCTTC.

This chain joins TRBV28 and TRBJ2-5, with TRBD1 identical over 10 bases. V shed 8 bases, J shed 4 bases, and the junction held 10 bases outside the gene matches. CDR1 and CDR2 from the germline V gene are MDHEN and SYDVKM. The CDR3 loop spans 15 amino acids. The CDR3: CASRTGTGVPETQYF. CDR3 DNA: TGTGCCAGCCGAACCGGGACAGGGGTGCCAGAGACCCAGTACTTC. Based on the CDR3 plus reference TRBV28 and TRBJ2-5, the full variable domain is DVKVTQSSRYLVKRTGEKVFLECVQDMDHENMFWYRQDPGLGLRLIYFSYDVKMKEKGDIPEGYSVSREKKERFSLILESASTNQTSMYLCASRTGTGVPETQYFGPGTRLLVL.

This sequence joins TRBV4-2 and TRBJ1-1, with TRBD1 as a possible D gene (5 bases). The CDR3 consists of 16 residues. Germline V CDR1 and CDR2: LGHNA, YNFKEQ. With 1 base removed from V and 5 bases from J, the gap between germline ends came to 17 bases. CDR3 loop: CASSQVAGGYATEAFF. The DNA of the CDR3 is TGTGCCAGCAGCCAAGTTGCGGGGGGTTACGCTACTGAAGCTTTCTTT.

The V call is TRBV2, the J call TRBJ2-7; 11 bases match TRBD2. Germline assignment: CDR1 SNHLY and CDR2 FYNNEI. The CDR3 sequence is 14 residues long. The trim removed 4 bases at V and 9 bases at J, leaving 8 bases unmatched. CDR3 in DNA: TGTGCCAGCAGTGTAGTAGCGGGAGGGCCCGGGCAGTACTTC. Protein product: CASSVVAGGPGQYF.

This sequence joins TRBV13 and TRBJ2-7; TRBD2 matches 9 bases. The V and J ends lost 7 bases and 3 bases, in that order; junction bases with no gene match: 13. The CDR3 contains 16 residues. Per germline, CDR1 PRHDT and CDR2 FYEKMQ (reference sequence). The CDR3 region is CASIEALAGGIYEQYF. The CDR3 nucleotides read TGTGCCAGCATCGAGGCCTTGGCGGGAGGGATCTACGAGCAGTACTTC. Combining the CDR3 with reference TRBV13 and TRBJ2-7 gives the whole variable domain AAGVIQSPRHLIKEKRETATLKCYPIPRHDTVYWYQQGPGQDPQFLISFYEKMQSDKGSIPDRFSAQQFSDYHSELNMSSLELGDSALYFCASIEALAGGIYEQYFGPGTRLTVT.

The V call is TRBV7-2, the J call TRBJ2-1, with D unclear. Germline CDR1 and CDR2: SGHTA and FQGNSA. The CDR3 has 14 amino acids. Trimming cost V 5 bases and J 4 bases, with 12 bases left between them. CDR3 sequence: CASSPFLRYNEQFF. The CDR3 DNA is TGTGCCAGCAGCCCCTTTTTGAGATACAATGAGCAGTTCTTC.

The genes are TRBV7-9 and TRBJ1-2; D perhaps matches TRBD1 (5 bases). With 3 bases removed from V and 7 bases from J, the gap between germline ends came to 12 bases. There are 13 residues in the CDR3. The V gene's germline CDR1 is SEHNR and CDR2 FQNEAQ (reference sequence). The CDR3 region is CASSFSQGSGYTF. The CDR3 nucleotides read TGTGCCAGCAGCTTCTCTCAGGGTTCTGGCTACACCTTC.

J is TRBJ2-1 and V is TRBV2; D is ambiguous. This CDR3 comprises 12 residues. From germline, CDR1 is SNHLY and CDR2 FYNNEI. The germline V and J ends were trimmed by 5 bases and 6 bases, with 8 bases remaining between them. The CDR3 is CASSTESNEQFF. The DNA of the CDR3 is TGTGCCAGCAGTACGGAAAGCAATGAGCAGTTCTTC. Based on the CDR3 plus reference TRBV2 and TRBJ2-1, the full variable domain is EPEVTQTPSHQVTQMGQEVILRCVPISNHLYFYWYRQILGQKVEFLVSFYNNEISEKSEIFDDQFSVERPDGSNFTLKIRSTKLEDSAMYFCASSTESNEQFFGPGTRLTVL.

The chain uses TRBV29-1 and TRBJ2-5; 7 positions agree with TRBD1. The junction had 13 bases not matched to a gene; V was cut back by 1 base and J by 5 bases. Looked up from germline, CDR1 is SQVTM and CDR2 is ANQGSEA. The CDR3 extends over 16 amino acids. The CDR3 bases are TGCAGCGTTGAAGCCCCCCGACAGGGTGACTTCGAGACCCAGTACTTC. As protein: CSVEAPRQGDFETQYF.

Here the CDR3 reads CASSSRTGWNSPLHF. In DNA form, the CDR3 reads TGTGCCAGCAGTTCCCGGACAGGTTGGAATTCACCCCTCCACTTT. The rearrangement links TRBV25-1 to TRBJ1-6; TRBD1 matches 7 bases. The ends lost 5 bases at V and 7 bases at J; junction bases unmatched: 8. CDR1 is MGHDK, CDR2 SYGVNS, per germline. The CDR3 contains 15 residues.

The chain's CDR3 is CASVGTVYEQYF. In DNA form, the CDR3 reads TGTGCCAGCGTGGGGACAGTATACGAGCAGTACTTC. This chain connects TRBV6-1 to TRBJ2-7; TRBD1 matches at 7 bases. CDR1 MNHNS and CDR2 SASEGT come from the germline V gene. V shed 8 bases, J shed 4 bases, and the junction held 5 bases outside the gene matches. This CDR3 comprises 12 residues.

The V and J genes are TRBV5-5 and TRBJ2-7; 7 nucleotides line up with TRBD2. Trimming cost V 4 bases and J 2 bases; bases outside gene matches: 9. CDR1 is SGHKS, CDR2 YYEKEE, per germline (reference sequence). The CDR3 loop spans 15 amino acids. Here the CDR3 reads CASSLSGMGTYEQYF. The CDR3 DNA reads as TGTGCCAGCAGCCTGAGCGGGATGGGCACCTACGAGCAGTACTTC.

V usage is TRBV27 and J usage is TRBJ2-1; D may be TRBD2 (5 bases). CDR1 is MNHEY and CDR2 is SMNVEV in the germline V gene (reference sequence). V lost 2 bases and J lost 4, with 15 bases in between. This CDR3 has 16 residues. CDR3 sequence: CASSLSQRRGYNEQFF. CDR3 DNA sequence: TGTGCCAGCAGTTTAAGCCAACGGCGCGGGTACAATGAGCAGTTCTTC.

The V call is TRBV7-9, the J call TRBJ2-1, with 7 bases fitting TRBD2. Germline V gene sequence: CDR1 SEHNR, CDR2 FQNEAQ (reference sequence). The CDR3 runs to 13 residues. Trimming removed 6 bases from V and 4 bases from J; junction bases left unmatched: 3. Here the CDR3 reads CASSRDYYNEQFF. In DNA form, the CDR3 reads TGTGCCAGCAGTCGGGACTATTACAATGAGCAGTTCTTC.

This clone was detected a few times. This specimen includes other DNA sequences encoding the same CDR3. The chain recombines TRBV5-1 with TRBJ1-1; D is uncertain. Trimming removed 0 bases from V and 3 bases from J, with 6 bases in between. This CDR3 has 13 residues. Germline assignment: CDR1 SGHRS and CDR2 YFSETQ. The CDR3: CASSLAGDTEAFF. The CDR3 DNA reads as TGCGCCAGCAGCTTGGCCGGGGACACTGAAGCTTTCTTT.

This clone was detected a few times. The chain carries TRBV7-6 and TRBJ2-2; the match to TRBD2 covers 9 bases. The CDR3 has 18 residues. In germline, CDR1 is SGHVS, CDR2 FNYEAQ. V lost 2 bases and J lost 4; bases outside the gene matches: 11. CDR3 sequence: CASSLKIAGDVVTGELFF. The DNA for the CDR3 is TGTGCCAGCAGCTTAAAAATAGCGGGAGACGTCGTCACCGGGGAGCTGTTTTTT.

The rearrangement uses TRBV5-1 and TRBJ2-5; 8 bases align to TRBD1. This CDR3 is built from 15 residues. Per the germline V gene, CDR1 is SGHRS and CDR2 is YFSETQ. The trim removed 0 bases at V and 2 bases at J, leaving 3 bases unmatched. CDR3 DNA sequence: TGCGCCAGCAGCTTGGCCCAGGGGGCACAAGAGACCCAGTACTTC. It codes for CASSLAQGAQETQYF.

J is TRBJ2-1 and V is TRBV7-6; 8 positions match TRBD2. The trim removed 3 bases at V and 8 bases at J, leaving 9 bases unmatched. The CDR3 covers 15 residues. Germline loops: CDR1 SGHVS, CDR2 FNYEAQ. CDR3 coding DNA: TGTGCCAGCAGCTTTGCGGGAGGCCCGGGGTATGAGCAGTTCTTC. Its translation: CASSFAGGPGYEQFF.

CDR3 nucleotides: TGTGCCAGCAGCCCCCCTAGCGGGAGGGTGAACACCGGGGAGCTGTTTTTT. It codes for CASSPPSGRVNTGELFF. The chain combines TRBV7-8 with TRBJ2-2, with TRBD2 matching over 12 bases. This CDR3 comprises 17 residues. V trimming: 5 bases; J trimming: 1 base; junction bases outside the gene matches: 5. The germline gives CDR1 SGHVS, CDR2 FQNEAQ.